The clone carrying this T cell receptor beta chain has a handful of counts. The antigen remains unidentified. The data are from a study of beta chain features in type 1 diabetes. General observations from the study: In comparison with healthy donors, patients had naive, central memory and Treg TCRB repertoires that appeared more similar.

Germline loops: CDR1 SGHKS, CDR2 YYEKEE (reference sequence). CDR3 length: 16 amino acids. The germline V and J ends were trimmed by 0 bases and 0 bases, with 10 bases remaining between them. CD45RO/CCR7/CD25/CD127/CD95/CD27 separated CD4+ naive, central memory, regulatory and stem cell-like memory cells by sorting. The study reverse transcribed the entire isolated RNA, so it sequenced expressed TCRB transcripts. Sequenced by immunoSEQ multiplex PCR; TCRdb stores in-frame clones only, minus some. The sample includes around 310,000 clones, about 10% of them seen just once. This TCR derives from a woman in her 30s in good health. V usage is TRBV5-5 and J usage is TRBJ2-1, with no clear D. The material sequenced was naive CD4+ T cells from blood. CDR3 DNA: TGTGCCAGCAGCTTGGCCACGTTCGGCTCCTACAATGAGCAGTTCTTC. Encoded protein: CASSLATFGSYNEQFF. Full variable domain (missing parts from reference TRBV5-5 and TRBJ2-1): DAGVTQSPTHLIKTRGQQVTLRCSPISGHKSVSWYQQVLGQGPQFIFQYYEKEERGRGNFPDRFSARQFPNYSSELNVNALLLGDSALYLCASSLATFGSYNEQFFGPGTRLTVL.